The 16 T cell receptor beta chains presented below share a single source sample, sequenced in a study of breast tumors, draining lymph nodes, adjacent tissues. MiXCR, run by TCRdb on the multiplex PCR reads, gives a single entry per CDR3 protein. The repertoire holds around 150,000 distinct CDR3 sequences, around 20% seen once, with roughly 2.7% in the top ten. The lymph nodes were axillary draining lymph nodes from breast cancer patients. The sequenced material came from axillary lymph node tissue. Every receptor here comes from a female donor with breast cancer. Some clones in this sample may be carry-over from other donors' samples.

This clonotype occurred many times. This chain uses TRBV15 with TRBJ2-7, with 7 nucleotides matching TRBD1. Trimming removed 8 bases from V and 2 bases from J; junction bases left unmatched: 3. From germline, CDR1 is LNHNV and CDR2 YYDKDF (reference sequence). The CDR3 runs to 12 residues. CDR3 sequence (DNA): TGTGCCACCTCAAGGGGGCCCTACGAGCAGTACTTC. It yields the protein CATSRGPYEQYF.

The gene calls are TRBV2 and TRBJ1-5; D is perhaps TRBD1 (6 bases). Trimming pared 8 bases from V and 3 bases from J, leaving 14 bases between. CDR3 length: 14 amino acids. From germline, CDR1 is SNHLY and CDR2 FYNNEI. The CDR3 here is CASAPDSHNQPQHF. The CDR3 DNA reads as TGTGCCAGCGCCCCGGACAGCCACAATCAGCCCCAGCATTTT. Using reference TRBV2 and TRBJ1-5 for the parts outside the CDR3, the full variable domain is EPEVTQTPSHQVTQMGQEVILRCVPISNHLYFYWYRQILGQKVEFLVSFYNNEISEKSEIFDDQFSVERPDGSNFTLKIRSTKLEDSAMYFCASAPDSHNQPQHFGDGTRLSIL.

Points on this clonotype: A much larger clone lies a single base off, so this may be a read error. The chain recombines TRBV28 with TRBJ2-7; 7 nucleotides match TRBD1. Per germline, CDR1 MDHEN and CDR2 SYDVKM. The length of the CDR3 is 14 residues. J was trimmed by 2 bases and V by 7 bases; bases with no gene match: 8. The CDR3 DNA sequence: TGTGCCAGCACCCGGACAGGACCCGCCTACGAGCAGTACTTC. This codes for CASTRTGPAYEQYF.

Turning to this clonotype: A clone one base away is much larger, so this may be a read error. The chain recombines TRBV5-1 with TRBJ2-3, with TRBD1 matching over 8 bases. Germline-derived CDR1 and CDR2 are SGHRS and YFSETQ. The CDR3 length is 16 residues. CDR3 in DNA: TGCACCAGCAGCTTCCCTCAGGGGGCTAGCACAGATACGCAGTATTTT. Translated, it gives CTSSFPQGASTDTQYF.

This clonotype was detected many times. The chain is built from TRBV2 and TRBJ2-7, with D maybe TRBD1 (7 bases). CDR1 SNHLY and CDR2 FYNNEI come from the germline V gene. Trimming pared 11 bases from V and 3 bases from J, leaving 20 bases between. This CDR3 is built from 14 residues. In DNA form, the CDR3 reads TGTGCCTCCAAATGGGCAGGGGGGTACTACGAGCAGTACTTC. Protein: CASKWAGGYYEQYF.

Turning to this clonotype: Since a much larger clone is just one base distant, this may be a read error. V is TRBV7-9 and J is TRBJ2-3, with D perhaps matching TRBD1 or TRBD2 (6 bases each). Germline CDR1 and CDR2: SEHNR and FQNEAQ (reference sequence). V lost 5 bases and J 5 bases, leaving 20 bases between the germline ends. This CDR3 region has 16 residues. CDR3 residues: CASSPLGRGGIDTQYF. Here the CDR3 DNA reads TGTGCCAGCAGCCCCCTTGGCAGGGGAGGCATAGATACGCAGTATTTT.

This clonotype came up many times. The chain couples TRBV12-3 or TRBV12-4 to TRBJ1-6; TRBD1 is a possible D gene (5 bases). The V end was cut by 2 bases, the J end by 3 bases, with 11 bases between. There are 16 residues in the CDR3. CDR3 region: CASSLLSGLYNSPLHF. CDR3 in DNA: TGTGCCAGCAGTTTACTATCGGGACTCTATAATTCACCCCTCCACTTT.

This clonotype showed up many times. One end of the junction varies from germline; a read error may be responsible. V usage is TRBV7-9 and J usage is TRBJ2-5; D is ambiguous. The germline V gene has CDR1 SEHNR and CDR2 FQNEAQ (reference sequence). CDR3 length: 11 residues. The DNA of the CDR3 is TGCGCCAGCAGCTTGTCTGAGACCCAGTACTTC. It encodes CASSLSETQYF.

This clonotype was observed a handful of times. This chain connects TRBV4-1 to TRBJ1-5, with unresolved D. CDR1 and CDR2 from the germline V gene are MGHRA and YSYEKL. V dropped 3 bases and J dropped 4 bases, with 10 bases sitting between them. The length of the CDR3 is 14 residues. DNA for the CDR3: TGCGCCAGCAGCCAGGAGCGGGGAAATCAGCCCCAGCATTTT. Protein: CASSQERGNQPQHF.

Worth noting for this clonotype: A read error may explain this, as a much larger clone is one base away. This chain uses TRBV19 with TRBJ2-2, with 7 bases fitting TRBD1. The germline V gene has CDR1 LNHDA and CDR2 SQIVND (reference sequence). This CDR3 contains 15 residues. The CDR3 reads CASTQGRGNTGKLFF. The CDR3 region has the DNA TGTGCCAGTACCCAAGGCAGGGGGAACACCGGGAAGCTGTTTTTT.

Notes on this clonotype: This may stem from a read error, because a much larger clone lies one nucleotide away. This chain connects TRBV20-1 to TRBJ2-1, with 8 bases that match TRBD2. The germline CDR1 and CDR2 sequences are DFQATT and SNEGSKA (reference sequence). The CDR3 contains 14 residues. Here the CDR3 DNA reads TGCAGCGAAAGGCCAGCGGGAGTCTACAATGAGCAGTTCTTC. This codes for CSERPAGVYNEQFF.

This clonotype has a count of ten or more. J is TRBJ2-1 and V is TRBV5-1; 8 bases are a match to TRBD2. The germline V gene encodes CDR1 SGHRS and CDR2 YFSETQ. This CDR3 region has 16 residues. V shed 4 bases and J 6 bases; nucleotides not matched to a gene: 12. The CDR3 DNA sequence: TGCGCCAGCAGCCAGCATGGGGGCGGGAGGATCAATGAGCAGTTCTTC. This translates into CASSQHGGGRINEQFF. The full variable domain, in which reference TRBV5-1 and TRBJ2-1 provide the parts outside the CDR3, is KAGVTQTPRYLIKTRGQQVTLSCSPISGHRSVSWYQQTPGQGLQFLFEYFSETQRNKGNFPGRFSGRQFSNSRSEMNVSTLELGDSALYLCASSQHGGGRINEQFFGPGTRLTVL.

Comments on this clonotype: A clone one base away is much larger, so this may be a read error. The CDR3 region has the DNA TGTGCCAGCAGCTTGGAGGGGACTGGGGATTCACCCCTCCACTTT. Translation gives CASSLEGTGDSPLHF. The gene calls are TRBV5-4 and TRBJ1-6; D may be TRBD1 (5 bases). V shed 0 bases and J shed 8 bases, with 12 bases lying between them. Germline V lookup: CDR1 SGHNT, CDR2 YYREEE (reference sequence). The CDR3 is 15 amino acids.

The chain carries TRBV24-1 and TRBJ2-7, with 13 bases aligning to TRBD2. Germline CDR1 is KGHDR and CDR2 is SFDVKD. V was clipped by 4 bases and J by 0 bases; unmatched bases: 8. The length of the CDR3 is 18 residues. The CDR3 bases are TGTGCCACCAGTGACCCCCGGACTAGCGGGAGCAGCTCCTACGAGCAGTACTTC. Translation gives CATSDPRTSGSSSYEQYF.

This clonotype came up many times. The J gene is TRBJ1-4, the V gene TRBV4-1, with 7 bases that match TRBD1. The V segment lost 6 bases and the J segment 3 bases; nucleotides outside the gene matches: 1. The CDR3 length is 13 residues. Germline CDR1 MGHRA, CDR2 YSYEKL. The CDR3 region is CASRGQPNEKLFF. CDR3 nucleotide sequence: TGCGCCAGCAGGGGACAGCCTAATGAAAAACTGTTTTTT.

This clonotype was counted ten times or more. The chain recombines TRBV11-2 with TRBJ2-2; 10 bases match TRBD1. CDR1 SGHAT and CDR2 FQNNGV come from the germline V gene. V lost 5 bases, J lost 7 bases, and 7 bases stayed unmatched. The CDR3 spans 15 residues. The CDR3 DNA reads as TGTGCCAGCAGCAGAGACAGGGGGCGCGGCGGGGAGCTGTTTTTT. Protein product: CASSRDRGRGGELFF.